The 24 T cell receptor beta chains below all came from one sample that was sequenced in a study of T cell responses to AZD1222 COVID-19 vaccine. Repertoires were generated with immunoSEQ multiplex PCR, while TCRdb's copy carries only in-frame clones and drops some. The top ten clones hold roughly 6.9% of a sample with approximately 170,000 clones, approximately 92% of them seen once. The sequencing here drew on peripheral blood, taken on day 0 of AZD1222 vaccination. These receptors came from an adult in good health.

This chain joins TRBV7-9 and TRBJ1-1; D gene unclear. Trimming took 1 base from V and 0 from J, leaving 12 bases between them. Germline CDR1 and CDR2: SEHNR and FQNEAQ (reference sequence). The CDR3 has 16 amino acids. For the CDR3, the DNA is TGTGCCAGCAGCTTAGAGATTTCACGGATGAACACTGAAGCTTTCTTT. This translates into CASSLEISRMNTEAFF.

This clone was counted many times. CDR3: CASSGKGSNQPQHF. CDR3 nucleotides: TGTGCCAGCAGCGGAAAGGGGAGCAATCAGCCCCAGCATTTT. The chain has TRBV5-5 and TRBJ1-5; possibly TRBD1 for D (5 bases). CDR1 is SGHKS, CDR2 YYEKEE, per germline (reference sequence). Between the trimmed V and J ends, which lost 4 bases and 1 base, there was a span of 9 bases. The CDR3 is 14 residues long.

The chain joins TRBV9 to TRBJ1-1; a possible D gene is TRBD1 (5 bases). CDR1 SGDLS and CDR2 YYNGEE come from the germline V gene. Trimming cost V 1 base and J 1 base, with 20 bases left between them. The CDR3 extends over 18 amino acids. The CDR3 here is CASSVLPGGGLRNTEAFF. CDR3 sequence (DNA): TGTGCCAGCAGCGTATTGCCCGGGGGTGGTCTTAGGAACACTGAAGCTTTCTTT.

The V gene is TRBV7-3, the J gene TRBJ2-3; D possibly corresponds to TRBD1 (6 bases). CDR3 size: 21 residues. CDR1 and CDR2 from the germline V gene are SGHTA and FQGTGA. V shed 4 bases and J shed 2 bases, with 31 bases lying between them. The CDR3 DNA is TGTGCCAGCAGCTCCCTACCGACACTCAACGAAAGGACAGAAAACACAGATACGCAGTATTTT. As protein: CASSSLPTLNERTENTDTQYF.

V gene TRBV5-6 combines with J gene TRBJ1-2; D is unclear. CDR1 and CDR2 (germline): SGHDT, YYEEEE. CDR3 size: 16 residues. Trimming pared 4 bases from V and 4 bases from J, leaving 20 bases between. The CDR3, as DNA: TGTGCCAGCAGCGTTTTCGGCGGGCAAGACGGCTATGGCTACACCTTC. This encodes CASSVFGGQDGYGYTF.

J is TRBJ1-1 and V is TRBV10-1; D is unresolved. Germline V gene sequence: CDR1 WNHNN, CDR2 SYGVQD (reference sequence). The CDR3 is 14 residues long. V lost 0 bases, J lost 4 bases, and 9 bases lay in between. CDR3 region: CASSESLGSTEAFF. The CDR3 DNA reads as TGCGCCAGCAGTGAGTCCCTCGGCAGCACTGAAGCTTTCTTT.

The chain employs TRBV5-1 and TRBJ2-7; D is unresolved. The CDR3 spans 14 residues. Germline V gene sequence: CDR1 SGHRS, CDR2 YFSETQ. V lost 4 bases and J lost 3, with 14 bases in between. CDR3 region: CASSLADAVYEQYF. As DNA, the CDR3 is TGCGCCAGCAGCCTGGCGGACGCAGTCTACGAGCAGTACTTC.

The chain combines TRBV19 with TRBJ2-7; D may be TRBD2 (6 bases). Trimming took 4 bases from V and 4 from J, leaving 23 bases between them. The CDR3 is 17 amino acids. Per germline, CDR1 LNHDA and CDR2 SQIVND (reference sequence). The CDR3 coding sequence is TGTGCCAGTAGTACCCTTCTGTCGGGGAGGCGTCGGTACGAGCAGTACTTC. Its translation is CASSTLLSGRRRYEQYF.

The chain couples TRBV19 to TRBJ2-5, with a tentative D call TRBD1 (6 bases). Germline lookup yields CDR1 LNHDA and CDR2 SQIVND (reference sequence). CDR3 size: 15 residues. V lost 4 bases, J lost 3 bases, and 15 bases lay in between. The CDR3 loop is CASSTPRQAKETQYF. In DNA, the CDR3 is TGTGCCAGTAGTACCCCGCGACAGGCCAAAGAGACCCAGTACTTC.

The table lists this clone with a count of one. The J gene is TRBJ2-7, the V gene TRBV6-5; 8 bases map to TRBD2. J gave up 5 bases and V 8 bases, and 8 bases lay outside the gene matches. Germline lookup yields CDR1 MNHEY and CDR2 SVGAGI. The CDR3 is 13 amino acids. CDR3 region: CASRGGREDEQYV. CDR3 coding DNA: TGTGCCAGCCGCGGGGGGCGAGAGGACGAGCAGTACGTC.

J is TRBJ1-3 and V is TRBV9, with D possibly TRBD1 on 6 matching bases. The V and J ends lost 0 bases and 3 bases respectively, with 13 bases between them. Germline V lookup: CDR1 SGDLS, CDR2 YYNGEE. This CDR3 is built from 16 residues. CDR3 loop: CASSVAPGTSGNTIYF. The DNA for the CDR3 is TGTGCCAGCAGCGTAGCCCCCGGGACAAGTGGAAACACCATATATTTT. Complete variable domain (other parts from reference TRBV9 and TRBJ1-3): DSGVTQTPKHLITATGQRVTLRCSPRSGDLSVYWYQQSLDQGLQFLIQYYNGEERAKGNILERFSAQQFPDLHSELNLSSLELGDSALYFCASSVAPGTSGNTIYFGEGSWLTVV.

This chain links TRBV18 with TRBJ1-4; no reliable D call. V lost 6 bases and J lost 4, with 18 bases in between. The CDR3 runs to 16 residues. Per the germline V gene, CDR1 is KGHSH and CDR2 is LQKENI. The CDR3 sequence: CASSTLVSDGNEKLFF. For the CDR3, the DNA is TGTGCCAGCTCCACACTGGTCTCGGACGGTAATGAAAAACTGTTTTTT.

The chain employs TRBV19 and TRBJ2-1; no clear D gene. Germline V CDR1 and CDR2: LNHDA, SQIVND (reference sequence). The CDR3 is 17 residues long. Trimming shortened V by 3 bases and J by 0 bases, and 15 bases separated the two germline ends. The CDR3 region has the DNA TGTGCCAGTAGTATGCCACAGCTAGAGAGCTCCTACAATGAGCAGTTCTTC. It specifies CASSMPQLESSYNEQFF. The variable domain in full, completed from reference TRBV19 and TRBJ2-1, reads DGGITQSPKYLFRKEGQNVTLSCEQNLNHDAMYWYRQDPGQGLRLIYYSQIVNDFQKGDIAEGYSVSREKKESFPLTVTSAQKNPTAFYLCASSMPQLESSYNEQFFGPGTRLTVL.

In its sample, this clone was seen once. V usage is TRBV19 and J usage is TRBJ2-6; 11 bases fit TRBD1. The CDR3 length is 17 residues. Germline V gene data show CDR1 as LNHDA and CDR2 as SQIVND (reference sequence). V gave up 5 bases and J gave up 4 bases; unmatched junction bases: 7. CDR3 sequence reads: CASSLGTGGSGANVLTF. Written as DNA, the CDR3 is TGTGCCAGTAGTCTTGGGACAGGGGGATCCGGGGCCAACGTCCTGACTTTC.

The rearrangement uses TRBV7-6 and TRBJ2-7; D might be TRBD2 (5 bases). Matching the DNA end better, TRBJ2-1 makes the J call doubtful. The CDR3 has 18 amino acids. Germline-derived CDR1 and CDR2 are SGHVS and FNYEAQ. The CDR3 loop reads CASSFRSRGKSSYNEQFF. The DNA for the CDR3 is TGTGCCAGCAGCTTCAGGAGTCGGGGTAAGAGCTCCTACAATGAGCAGTTCTTC.

The chain carries TRBV6-5 and TRBJ1-2, with 9 bases that match TRBD1. The CDR3 loop spans 15 amino acids. The trim removed 6 bases at V and 1 base at J, leaving 6 bases unmatched. CDR1 and CDR2 (germline): MNHEY, SVGAGI. This CDR3 reads CASRHRGQINYGYTF. CDR3 DNA sequence: TGTGCCAGCAGACACAGGGGGCAGATTAACTATGGCTACACCTTC.

The gene calls are TRBV9 and TRBJ2-2; no reliable D call. Germline-derived CDR1 and CDR2 are SGDLS and YYNGEE. The V end lost 1 base, the J end lost 2 bases, and 6 bases lay between the germline ends. The CDR3 is made up of 14 amino acids. The CDR3 here is CASSVNVNTGELFF. The DNA of the CDR3 is TGTGCCAGCAGCGTAAATGTCAACACCGGGGAGCTGTTTTTT.

The gene calls are TRBV19 and TRBJ2-2; D is uncertain. Germline V CDR1 and CDR2: LNHDA, SQIVND (reference sequence). V was pared by 1 base and J by 7 bases, with 4 bases between. The CDR3 extends over 12 amino acids. The DNA for the CDR3 is TGTGCCAGTAGTATAGGGTTCGGGGAGCTGTTTTTT. This translates into CASSIGFGELFF.

To note about this clone: An end of the junction differs from the germline gene, which may be a read error. The V gene is TRBV6-5, the J gene TRBJ2-1; D remains ambiguous. The CDR3 has 13 amino acids. Germline CDR1 MNHEY, CDR2 SVGAGI. The CDR3 reads CASSYDQYSEQFF. The CDR3 DNA sequence: TGTGCCAGCAGTTACGATCAGTACAGTGAGCAGTTCTTC.

The chain recombines TRBV19 with TRBJ2-3; D unresolved. CDR1 is LNHDA and CDR2 is SQIVND in the germline V gene (reference sequence). The V and J ends lost 4 bases and 4 bases respectively, with 6 bases between them. The CDR3 covers 12 residues. The CDR3 DNA follows: TGTGCCAGTAGTAGACTCGCAGATACGCAGTATTTT. Translated, it gives CASSRLADTQYF.

V usage is TRBV12-3 or TRBV12-4 and J usage is TRBJ1-2; 7 nucleotides match TRBD1. V was clipped by 5 bases and J by 4 bases; unmatched bases: 4. This CDR3 has 13 residues. This CDR3 reads CASSKDRTYGYTF. In nucleotides, the CDR3 is TGTGCCAGCAGTAAGGACAGGACCTATGGCTACACCTTC.

The genes are TRBV30 and TRBJ2-2, with D perhaps being TRBD1 or TRBD2 (5 bases each). Per germline, CDR1 GTSNPN and CDR2 SVGIG (reference sequence). This CDR3 is 17 amino acids long. V lost 0 bases and J lost 3, with 17 bases in between. The CDR3: CAWSVRLAGAYTGELFF. The CDR3 DNA reads TGTGCCTGGAGTGTACGTCTAGCTGGGGCCTACACCGGGGAGCTGTTTTTT.

The V call is TRBV19, the J call TRBJ2-5; D gene unclear. The V end was cut by 1 base, the J end by 4 bases, with 4 bases between. Germline lookup yields CDR1 LNHDA and CDR2 SQIVND (reference sequence). The CDR3 spans 12 residues. The CDR3 region is CASSIGGETQYF. The CDR3 nucleotides read TGTGCCAGTAGTATAGGGGGAGAGACCCAGTACTTC. Using reference TRBV19 and TRBJ2-5 for the parts outside the CDR3, the full variable domain is DGGITQSPKYLFRKEGQNVTLSCEQNLNHDAMYWYRQDPGQGLRLIYYSQIVNDFQKGDIAEGYSVSREKKESFPLTVTSAQKNPTAFYLCASSIGGETQYFGPGTRLLVL.

The chain carries TRBV19 and TRBJ1-2, with 9 nucleotides matching TRBD1. The CDR3 loop spans 14 amino acids. V shed 6 bases, J shed 8 bases, and the junction held 10 bases outside the gene matches. Germline loops: CDR1 LNHDA, CDR2 SQIVND (reference sequence). CDR3 region: CASSQGQGPYGYTF. The CDR3 DNA reads TGTGCCAGTAGCCAGGGACAGGGCCCTTACGGCTACACCTTC.